Listed here are 21 T cell receptor beta chains from one sample, sequenced in a study of cytomegalovirus exposure and HLA in healthy donors. Primers included in the PCR were 60 Vbeta and 13 Jbeta primers. Produced via immunoSEQ multiplex PCR; TCRdb's table is partial and in-frame only. The table has 200,000 to 250,000 clones, 75% to 85% seen once. The source material was PBMCs. These TCRs come from a woman in her sixties in good health and CMV-seropositive.

The gene calls are TRBV7-9 and TRBJ2-5; 7 bases are a match to TRBD2. Per the germline V gene, CDR1 is SEHNR and CDR2 is FQNEAQ (reference sequence). J lost 2 bases, V lost 5 bases, and 17 bases had no gene match. CDR3 length: 18 residues. The CDR3 here is CASSRLIARKRDQETQYF. The DNA of the CDR3 is TGTGCCAGCAGCCGCCTAATTGCACGAAAGCGGGATCAAGAGACCCAGTACTTC. Combining the CDR3 with reference TRBV7-9 and TRBJ2-5 gives the whole variable domain DTGVSQNPRHKITKRGQNVTFRCDPISEHNRLYWYRQTLGQGPEFLTYFQNEAQLEKSRLLSDRFSAERPKGSFSTLEIQRTEQGDSAMYLCASSRLIARKRDQETQYFGPGTRLLVL.

The rearrangement uses TRBV6-4 and TRBJ2-3, with 7 positions matching TRBD2. The CDR3 has 14 amino acids. The ends lost 6 bases at V and 6 bases at J; junction bases unmatched: 9. CDR1 is MRHNA and CDR2 is SNTAGT in the germline V gene. CDR3 bases: TGTGCCAGCAGCCCCGGGGAGGGCGGGGATACGCAGTATTTT. It translates to CASSPGEGGDTQYF.

The rearrangement joins TRBV7-5 to TRBJ2-3; TRBD2, the D gene given by the table, was not confirmed from the DNA. TRBV7-5 is an annotated pseudogene. The length of the CDR3 is 18 residues. For the CDR3, the DNA is TGTGTCAGAAGCTGGTTAAAGAGGACTAGCGTCAGCACAGATACGCAGTATTTT. It codes for CVRSWLKRTSVSTDTQYF.

The V and J genes are TRBV18 and TRBJ2-4, with 7 nucleotides matching TRBD1. CDR1 and CDR2 (germline): KGHSH, LQKENI. The V gene end was trimmed by 2 bases and the J gene end by 5 bases; junction bases not matched to a gene: 9. The CDR3 totals 16 residues. The CDR3 nucleotides are TGTGCCAGCTCACCAGTCCCAGGGGGACAGCAAAACATTCAGTACTTC. This gives the protein CASSPVPGGQQNIQYF.

CDR3 in DNA: TGTGCCAGCAGCTCACTAGCGGGGGGAAGAGAGACCCAGTACTTC. This codes for CASSSLAGGRETQYF. V usage is TRBV7-3 and J usage is TRBJ2-5, with TRBD2 matching over 12 bases. This CDR3 comprises 15 residues. The V and J ends lost 4 bases and 4 bases, in that order; junction bases with no gene match: 4. From germline, CDR1 is SGHTA and CDR2 FQGTGA. The full variable domain, with the rest looked up from reference TRBV7-3 and TRBJ2-5, is GAGVSQTPSNKVTEKGKYVELRCDPISGHTALYWYRQSLGQGPEFLIYFQGTGAADDSGLPNDRFFAVRPEGSVSTLKIQRTERGDSAVYLCASSSLAGGRETQYFGPGTRLLVL.

The chain recombines TRBV4-2 with TRBJ2-1; 11 bases are shared with TRBD2. The CDR3 sequence is 16 residues long. CDR1 is LGHNA and CDR2 is YNFKEQ in the germline V gene. The V segment lost 0 bases and the J segment 6 bases; nucleotides outside the gene matches: 4. The CDR3 DNA follows: TGTGCCAGCAGCCAAGATGTAGCGGGGGGGCCCAATGAGCAGTTCTTC. This sequence encodes CASSQDVAGGPNEQFF.

The V gene is TRBV4-2, the J gene TRBJ2-1; TRBD2 matches 13 bases. CDR3 length: 18 amino acids. Germline V lookup: CDR1 LGHNA, CDR2 YNFKEQ. The V and J ends lost 1 base and 4 bases, in that order; junction bases with no gene match: 7. CDR3 region: CASSQGTGTSGKYNEQFF. In DNA form, the CDR3 reads TGTGCCAGCAGCCAAGGTACCGGGACTAGCGGGAAATACAATGAGCAGTTCTTC.

This clone was recorded once. The chain is built from TRBV5-6 and TRBJ2-3; 8 bases align to TRBD2. The length of the CDR3 is 16 residues. Germline V gene lookup returns CDR1 SGHDT and CDR2 YYEEEE. V gave up 0 bases and J gave up 2 bases; unmatched junction bases: 5. Here the CDR3 DNA reads TGTGCCAGCAGCTTGGGGTTAGCGGGATACACAGATACGCAGTATTTT. Translation: CASSLGLAGYTDTQYF.

The J gene is TRBJ1-3, the V gene TRBV4-2; weak D call: TRBD1 (6 bases). This CDR3 contains 15 residues. Germline V gene sequence: CDR1 LGHNA, CDR2 YNFKEQ. V lost 0 bases to trimming and J lost 2 bases, with 8 bases between them. In DNA form, the CDR3 reads TGTGCCAGCAGCCAAGATAGGGGGACTGGAAACACCATATATTTT. Residues: CASSQDRGTGNTIYF.

This chain joins TRBV27 and TRBJ1-5; possibly TRBD1 for D (6 bases). V was cut by 6 bases and J by 7 bases, with 13 bases left in between. CDR1 is MNHEY, CDR2 SMNVEV, per germline (reference sequence). The CDR3 has 13 residues. DNA for the CDR3: TGTGCCAGCAGCAGACAGGCTAGACAGCCCCAGCATTTT. Translation gives CASSRQARQPQHF.

This chain connects TRBV28 to TRBJ1-2; no definite D call. Per germline, CDR1 MDHEN and CDR2 SYDVKM. The CDR3 extends over 14 amino acids. V lost 8 bases and J lost 4, with 17 bases in between. The CDR3 is CASRRASIRYGYTF. In DNA, the CDR3 is TGTGCCAGCCGGCGGGCCAGCATTCGCTATGGCTACACCTTC.

The J gene is TRBJ2-2, the V gene TRBV28; possibly TRBD2 for D (6 bases). The germline gives CDR1 MDHEN, CDR2 SYDVKM. The CDR3 is made up of 14 amino acids. V was clipped by 7 bases and J by 4 bases, with 13 bases between them. The CDR3 nucleotides read TGTGCCAGCATTCGTGGGACTGCCACCGGGGAGCTGTTTTTT. It is translated as CASIRGTATGELFF.

This clone was seen once. The chain recombines TRBV6-1 with TRBJ1-2, with TRBD1 matching over 7 bases. V gave up 0 bases and J gave up 7 bases; unmatched junction bases: 11. This CDR3 has 16 amino acids. Germline V gives CDR1 MNHNS, CDR2 SASEGT. CDR3 sequence: CASSEAGWTGNTGYTF. The CDR3, as DNA: TGTGCCAGCAGTGAAGCGGGTTGGACAGGTAATACTGGCTACACCTTC.

The genes are TRBV28 and TRBJ1-5, with D possibly matching TRBD1 (5 bases). In germline, CDR1 is MDHEN, CDR2 SYDVKM. Trimming stripped 3 bases from V and 2 bases from J, with 11 bases between. This CDR3 has 15 amino acids. CDR3 in DNA: TGTGCCAGCAGTTTGGGCTGGGGGGGCAATCAGCCCCAGCATTTT. This sequence encodes CASSLGWGGNQPQHF.

This clone was detected a few times. Within the sample, other DNA sequences also encode this same CDR3. This chain joins TRBV2 and TRBJ2-5; 7 bases align to TRBD1. Germline values: CDR1 SNHLY, CDR2 FYNNEI. The CDR3 consists of 13 residues. V trimming: 7 bases; J trimming: 4 bases; junction bases outside the gene matches: 6. DNA of the CDR3: TGTGCCAGCATAAGGGACAGTAGAGAGACCCAGTACTTC. This translates into CASIRDSRETQYF.

Only a few counts were recorded for this clone. The V gene is TRBV27, the J gene TRBJ1-4; D uncertain. The CDR3 runs to 13 residues. The V gene's germline CDR1 is MNHEY and CDR2 SMNVEV (reference sequence). V dropped 5 bases and J dropped 8 bases, with 12 bases sitting between them. The CDR3 sequence is CASSLSGWEKLFF. The CDR3, as DNA: TGTGCCAGCAGTCTCAGCGGGTGGGAAAAACTGTTTTTT.

With respect to this clone: The same CDR3 arises from other DNA sequences in this sample as well. This rearrangement joins TRBV7-2 to TRBJ2-3; 10 bases match TRBD1. V lost 5 bases and J lost 6; bases outside the gene matches: 5. In germline, CDR1 is SGHTA, CDR2 FQGNSA. The CDR3 spans 14 residues. For the CDR3, the DNA is TGTGCCAGCAGCCGGGACAGGGGAACCGATACGCAGTATTTT. This translates into CASSRDRGTDTQYF.

The genes are TRBV11-2 and TRBJ2-1, with 9 positions matching TRBD2. Trimming cost V 5 bases and J 8 bases; bases outside gene matches: 10. This CDR3 region has 15 residues. CDR1 and CDR2 (germline): SGHAT, FQNNGV. The CDR3, as DNA: TGTGCCAGCAGCGCACCGGGACTAGCTATCTATGAGCAGTTCTTC. Translated, it gives CASSAPGLAIYEQFF.

This clone is a singleton in its sample. The chain links TRBV11-3 to TRBJ2-3, with 14 bases that match TRBD2. The J segment lost 3 bases and the V segment lost 3 bases, leaving 2 bases of the junction unmatched. Germline V lookup: CDR1 SGHNT, CDR2 YENEEA. This CDR3 is built from 16 residues. The CDR3 sequence is CASSFGTSGSTDTQYF. The CDR3 DNA reads as TGTGCCAGCAGCTTTGGGACTAGCGGGAGTACAGATACGCAGTATTTT.

The gene calls are TRBV27 and TRBJ2-2; tentative D call: TRBD1 (8 bases). Between the trimmed V and J ends, which lost 6 bases and 6 bases, there was a span of 41 bases. Germline values: CDR1 MNHEY, CDR2 SMNVEV (reference sequence). The CDR3 has 23 amino acids. CDR3 DNA sequence: TGTGCCAGCAGGCCATTTCTTCCTCTCAGGGGGCAGGGTTGGACTAGTCGGTCCGGGGAGCTGTTTTTT. Translation: CASRPFLPLRGQGWTSRSGELFF.

The V call is TRBV5-1, the J call TRBJ2-3; unclear D gene. This CDR3 region has 13 residues. V was pared by 1 base and J by 3 bases, with 6 bases between. The germline CDR1 and CDR2 sequences are SGHRS and YFSETQ. CDR3 sequence: CASSLYSTDTQYF. The CDR3 DNA follows: TGCGCCAGCAGCTTGTACTCGACAGATACGCAGTATTTT.